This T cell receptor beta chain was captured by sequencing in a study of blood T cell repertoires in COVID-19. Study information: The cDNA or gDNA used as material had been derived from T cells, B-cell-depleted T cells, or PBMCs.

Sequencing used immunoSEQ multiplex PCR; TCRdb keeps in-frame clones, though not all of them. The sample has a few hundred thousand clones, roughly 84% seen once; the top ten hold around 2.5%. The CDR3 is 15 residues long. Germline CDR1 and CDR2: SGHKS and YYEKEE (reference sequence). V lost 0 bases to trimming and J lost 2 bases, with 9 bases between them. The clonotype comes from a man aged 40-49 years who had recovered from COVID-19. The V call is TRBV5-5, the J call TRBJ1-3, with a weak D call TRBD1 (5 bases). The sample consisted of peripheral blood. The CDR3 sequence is CASSLEGIPGNTIYF. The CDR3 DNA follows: TGTGCCAGCAGCTTGGAGGGGATCCCTGGAAACACCATATATTTT.